This T cell receptor beta chain was captured in a study of T cell responses to AZD1222 COVID-19 vaccine. Data came from immunoSEQ multiplex PCR; TCRdb stores just in-frame clones and leaves some out. The sample has 130,000 or so clones, around 92% seen once. Study conclusions and caveats: Just six AZD1222 recipients were seropositive at baseline. Nearly half of unique spike-specific TCRs reportedly avoided B.1.351 and B.1.1.7 mutated regions.

For this clone: As yet, its antigen is unknown.

This material consisted of peripheral blood, taken 28 days after the second AZD1222 dose. The clonotype originates from an adult who received the AZD1222 COVID-19 vaccine.

The CDR3 reads CASSPDRNYGYTF. The CDR3 region has the DNA TGTGCCAGCAGCCCAGACAGGAACTATGGCTACACCTTC. The chain employs TRBV7-8 and TRBJ1-2, with D maybe TRBD1 (6 bases). Germline V gene lookup returns CDR1 SGHVS and CDR2 FQNEAQ. CDR3 length: 13 residues. The V and J ends lost 5 bases and 2 bases respectively, with 9 bases between them.